Presented here are 9 T cell receptor beta chains from one specimen sequenced in a study of T-cell memory formation after mild COVID-19. From the 5' RACE reads, TCRdb called clonotypes with MiXCR, one entry per CDR3 protein. Of approximately 390,000 distinct CDR3 sequences listed, roughly 15% are singletons. Sequencing input: PBMCs or a T cell subset sorted from them (not recorded which). These receptors were taken from a man aged 18 to 30 who had mild COVID-19 (a few samples of this study predate the infection). Cell type and time point are not known.

This clonotype was counted only a few times. This sequence joins TRBV7-9 and TRBJ1-3; TRBD1 aligns across 8 bases. The V gene's germline CDR1 is SEHNR and CDR2 FQNEAQ (reference sequence). The V gene end was trimmed by 3 bases and the J gene end by 3 bases; junction bases not matched to a gene: 7. The CDR3 has 16 amino acids. The CDR3 is CASSFPTGAIGNTIYF. CDR3 DNA sequence: TGTGCCAGCAGCTTCCCGACAGGGGCAATTGGAAACACCATATATTTT.

The chain combines TRBV3-1 with TRBJ2-2; 7 bases match TRBD2. CDR1 is LGHDT, CDR2 YNNKEL, per germline (reference sequence). The V and J ends lost 1 base and 8 bases, in that order; junction bases with no gene match: 4. The CDR3 has 14 residues. The CDR3 here is CASSQGSGEGELFF. Here the CDR3 DNA reads TGTGCCAGCAGCCAAGGGAGCGGGGAGGGGGAGCTGTTTTTT.

V is TRBV18 and J is TRBJ2-5, with D tentatively TRBD1 (6 bases). V was shortened by 2 bases and J by 0 bases, with 7 bases between the two germline ends. The CDR3 runs to 14 residues. The germline CDR1 and CDR2 sequences are KGHSH and LQKENI. CDR3 DNA sequence: TGTGCCAGCTCACCAAAGGGGGACCAAGAGACCCAGTACTTC. As protein: CASSPKGDQETQYF. The entire variable domain, with the rest obtained from reference TRBV18 and TRBJ2-5, is as follows: NAGVMQNPRHLVRRRGQEARLRCSPMKGHSHVYWYRQLPEEGLKFMVYLQKENIIDESGMPKERFSAEFPKEGPSILRIQQVVRGDSAAYFCASSPKGDQETQYFGPGTRLLVL.

This clonotype was detected a few times. A junction boundary mismatches the germline segment, possibly from a read error. The chain joins TRBV7-7 to TRBJ2-2, with 7 bases fitting TRBD1. CDR1 and CDR2 from the germline V gene are SSHAT and FNYEAQ (reference sequence). The CDR3 runs to 15 residues. The chain's CDR3 is CASRPTGTNTGELFF. CDR3 nucleotide sequence: TGTGCTAGCAGACCGACAGGGACGAACACCGGGGAGCTGTTTTTT.

This CDR3 is CASGGEVGNQPQHF. CDR3 coding DNA: TGTGCCAGCGGAGGAGAGGTGGGCAATCAGCCCCAGCATTTT. This chain uses TRBV27 with TRBJ1-5; D gene unclear. There are 14 residues in the CDR3. The V end lost 8 bases, the J end lost 2 bases, and 13 bases lay between the germline ends. The V gene's germline CDR1 is MNHEY and CDR2 SMNVEV (reference sequence).

This clonotype was detected a few times. The J gene is TRBJ1-1, the V gene TRBV12-3 or TRBV12-4, with D unresolved. The CDR3 totals 14 residues. Trimming took 7 bases from V and 1 from J, leaving 13 bases between them. CDR3 in DNA: TGTGCCAGCACCCACCCGGGATCGAACACTGAAGCTTTCTTT. Translating it yields CASTHPGSNTEAFF.

CDR3 sequence: CASSVMGGTADTQYF. The CDR3 nucleotides are TGTGCCAGCAGCGTGATGGGAGGGACCGCAGATACGCAGTATTTT. This chain connects TRBV5-4 to TRBJ2-3, with 7 bases identical to TRBD2. Trimming removed 4 bases from V and 4 bases from J; junction bases left unmatched: 9. The CDR3 has 15 amino acids. CDR1 is SGHNT and CDR2 is YYREEE in the germline V gene (reference sequence).

The J gene is TRBJ2-1, the V gene TRBV6-6; TRBD1 matches 9 bases. This CDR3 comprises 16 residues. CDR1 MNHNY and CDR2 SVGAGI come from the germline V gene (reference sequence). The ends lost 7 bases at V and 6 bases at J; junction bases unmatched: 13. The chain's CDR3 is CASIRYGTGSSNEQFF. In DNA, the CDR3 is TGTGCCAGCATAAGATATGGGACAGGGAGTAGCAATGAGCAGTTCTTC.

This clonotype appeared a few times. The chain has TRBV15 and TRBJ2-6; no definite D call. Trimming removed 0 bases from V and 3 bases from J, with 6 bases in between. The CDR3 consists of 15 residues. Germline lookup yields CDR1 LNHNV and CDR2 YYDKDF (reference sequence). DNA for the CDR3: TGTGCCACCAGCAGAGATCTTAGTGGGGCCAACGTCCTGACTTTC. Translating it yields CATSRDLSGANVLTF.